A single sample is the source of the 21 T cell receptor beta chains below, sequenced in a study of blood T cell repertoires in COVID-19. Generated by immunoSEQ multiplex PCR, the TCRdb table keeps only in-frame clones and is missing some. The data hold just under 80,000 clones, with approximately 80% observed a single time. Sequencing used peripheral blood. The receptors come from a woman aged 70-85 years with acute or convalescent COVID-19.

The chain uses TRBV5-5 and TRBJ1-3, with D possibly TRBD1 on 5 matching bases. This CDR3 has 17 residues. CDR1 SGHKS and CDR2 YYEKEE come from the germline V gene (reference sequence). The V end was cut by 5 bases, the J end by 0 bases, with 18 bases between. In nucleotides, the CDR3 is TGTGCCAGCAGTAGAGAAAGTGCAGGGATCTCTGGAAACACCATATATTTT. Its protein is CASSRESAGISGNTIYF.

The gene calls are TRBV5-1 and TRBJ2-3, with D perhaps matching TRBD1 (5 bases). The CDR3 spans 17 residues. V was shortened by 2 bases and J by 3 bases, with 19 bases between the two germline ends. Germline loops: CDR1 SGHRS, CDR2 YFSETQ. CDR3 region: CASSFGSNRIGTDTQYF. CDR3 DNA: TGCGCCAGCAGCTTTGGATCCAACAGGATAGGGACAGATACGCAGTATTTT.

J is TRBJ1-5 and V is TRBV19; 8 positions agree with TRBD1. J lost 8 bases, V lost 2 bases, and 5 bases had no gene match. The CDR3 has 14 amino acids. Germline CDR1 reads LNHDA; CDR2 reads SQIVND (reference sequence). The CDR3 sequence: CASSIQGAAEPQHF. The CDR3 region has the DNA TGTGCCAGTAGTATACAGGGGGCGGCGGAGCCCCAGCATTTT.

This rearrangement joins TRBV5-8 to TRBJ1-5; D is perhaps TRBD1 (6 bases). Germline loops: CDR1 SGHTS, CDR2 YDEGEE. Deletions cut 1 base from V and 5 bases from J, with 13 bases between. CDR3 size: 15 residues. In nucleotides, the CDR3 is TGTGCCAGCAGCTTGTATGGGACACTCCATCAGCCCCAGCATTTT. The encoded protein is CASSLYGTLHQPQHF. The entire variable domain, with the rest obtained from reference TRBV5-8 and TRBJ1-5, is as follows: EAGVTQSPTHLIKTRGQQATLRCSPISGHTSVYWYQQALGLGLQFLLWYDEGEERNRGNFPPRFSGRQFPNYSSELNVNALELEDSALYLCASSLYGTLHQPQHFGDGTRLSIL.

The chain joins TRBV9 to TRBJ1-1; D unclear. V lost 2 bases and J 0 bases, leaving 11 bases between the germline ends. This CDR3 contains 15 residues. Per germline, CDR1 SGDLS and CDR2 YYNGEE. CDR3 protein: CASSVPRGMNTEAFF. The CDR3, as DNA: TGTGCCAGCAGCGTCCCCAGAGGGATGAACACTGAAGCTTTCTTT.

This clone was seen a single time. The chain combines TRBV12-3 or TRBV12-4 with TRBJ2-1; no clear D. The CDR3 sequence is 13 residues long. Trimming took off 4 bases at V and 3 bases at J, with 7 bases between the two ends. CDR3 sequence: CASSSSSYNEQFF. CDR3 sequence (DNA): TGTGCCAGCAGTTCCTCCAGCTACAATGAGCAGTTCTTC.

This rearrangement joins TRBV5-5 to TRBJ2-3; D unclear. The V gene's germline CDR1 is SGHKS and CDR2 YYEKEE (reference sequence). V lost 2 bases, J lost 0 bases, and 7 bases lay in between. The CDR3 consists of 14 residues. The CDR3 coding sequence is TGTGCCAGCAGCTTTCTAATAAGCACAGATACGCAGTATTTT. The encoded protein is CASSFLISTDTQYF.

The chain joins TRBV9 to TRBJ2-3; 7 bases are a match to TRBD2. CDR1 and CDR2 from the germline V gene are SGDLS and YYNGEE. The V and J ends lost 0 bases and 0 bases, in that order; junction bases with no gene match: 4. CDR3 length: 16 amino acids. CDR3 protein: CASSVVASGSTDTQYF. CDR3 coding DNA: TGTGCCAGCAGCGTAGTTGCTAGCGGTAGCACAGATACGCAGTATTTT.

The chain recombines TRBV11-1 with TRBJ2-3; 7 bases are a match to TRBD2. Germline V gene lookup returns CDR1 SGHAT and CDR2 FQDESV (reference sequence). The CDR3 has 15 residues. V lost 5 bases, J lost 1 base, and 6 bases stayed unmatched. The CDR3 DNA follows: TGTGCCAGCAGCCCCAGCGGGACCCGCACAGATACGCAGTATTTT. Amino acid sequence: CASSPSGTRTDTQYF.

The genes are TRBV11-3 and TRBJ2-3, with 11 bases aligning to TRBD2. CDR1 and CDR2 (germline): SGHNT, YENEEA. J lost 5 bases, V lost 5 bases, and 9 bases had no gene match. This CDR3 has 16 residues. The CDR3 nucleotides are TGTGCCAGCAGCGGACCAGGGACTAGCGGAGGAGATACGCAGTATTTT. Its protein is CASSGPGTSGGDTQYF. Complete variable domain (other parts from reference TRBV11-3 and TRBJ2-3): EAGVVQSPRYKIIEKKQPVAFWCNPISGHNTLYWYLQNLGQGPELLIRYENEEAVDDSQLPKDRFSAERLKGVDSTLKIQPAELGDSAVYLCASSGPGTSGGDTQYFGPGTRLTVL.

The genes are TRBV5-4 and TRBJ2-1, with 7 bases that match TRBD1. V lost 4 bases to trimming and J lost 2 bases; unmatched junction nucleotides: 9. CDR1 and CDR2 from the germline V gene are SGHNT and YYREEE (reference sequence). The CDR3 covers 16 residues. CDR3 region: CASSTRGQRTYNEQFF. CDR3 bases: TGTGCCAGCAGCACCCGGGGACAGAGAACCTACAATGAGCAGTTCTTC.

J is TRBJ2-3 and V is TRBV3-1 (or the pseudogene TRBV3-2); the match to TRBD2 covers 14 bases. Germline V CDR1 and CDR2: LGHDT, YNNKEL (reference sequence). J lost 1 base, V lost 1 base, and 13 bases had no gene match. This CDR3 has 21 amino acids. As DNA, the CDR3 is TGTGCCAGCAGCCAAGGGAAAGGACTAGCGGGAGGACGAAGGGGCACAGATACGCAGTATTTT. Translation gives CASSQGKGLAGGRRGTDTQYF.

This clone was seen once. V and J are TRBV7-3 and TRBJ2-3, with TRBD2 matching over 8 bases. Germline CDR1 SGHTA, CDR2 FQGTGA. V lost 5 bases to trimming and J lost 3 bases; unmatched junction nucleotides: 7. The CDR3 runs 15 residues. CDR3 protein: CASSPGLAETDTQYF. The CDR3 nucleotides read TGTGCCAGCAGCCCAGGACTAGCAGAGACAGATACGCAGTATTTT.

The chain combines TRBV5-1 with TRBJ2-7; maybe TRBD1 (6 bases). Trimming cost V 0 bases and J 0 bases, with 10 bases left between them. The CDR3 has 15 amino acids. The germline V gene encodes CDR1 SGHRS and CDR2 YFSETQ. Here the CDR3 reads CASSLVWDNSYEQYF. The CDR3, as DNA: TGCGCCAGCAGCTTGGTGTGGGACAACTCCTACGAGCAGTACTTC. The full variable domain, with the rest looked up from reference TRBV5-1 and TRBJ2-7, is KAGVTQTPRYLIKTRGQQVTLSCSPISGHRSVSWYQQTPGQGLQFLFEYFSETQRNKGNFPGRFSGRQFSNSRSEMNVSTLELGDSALYLCASSLVWDNSYEQYFGPGTRLTVT.

This chain links TRBV7-6 with TRBJ2-1, with 11 bases lining up with TRBD2. Germline V gene data show CDR1 as SGHVS and CDR2 as FNYEAQ. The CDR3 totals 15 residues. Trimming at V came to 5 bases and at J to 4 bases, leaving 4 bases not matched to a gene. In DNA form, the CDR3 reads TGTGCCAGCAGCCTCGGACTAGCGGGTTACAATGAGCAGTTCTTC. This encodes CASSLGLAGYNEQFF.

The chain links TRBV5-1 to TRBJ2-3; 14 nucleotides align to TRBD2. V gave up 0 bases and J gave up 3 bases; unmatched junction bases: 6. Germline CDR1 and CDR2: SGHRS and YFSETQ. The CDR3 loop spans 18 amino acids. CDR3 loop: CASSLGLAGGPTTDTQYF. CDR3 nucleotide sequence: TGCGCCAGCAGCTTGGGACTAGCGGGAGGGCCCACTACAGATACGCAGTATTTT.

V and J are TRBV10-2 and TRBJ2-1, with 7 bases fitting TRBD2. This CDR3 has 15 amino acids. Germline CDR1 and CDR2: WSHSY and SAAADI. V shed 3 bases, J shed 12 bases, and the junction held 14 bases outside the gene matches. CDR3 bases: TGCGCCAGCAGTGATCTCCGGGACGGCGGGAGCCCGCAGTTCTTC. This codes for CASSDLRDGGSPQFF.

The rearrangement joins TRBV29-1 to TRBJ1-4; no firm D call. Trimming took 0 bases from V and 6 from J, leaving 8 bases between them. The length of the CDR3 is 13 residues. Germline CDR1 SQVTM, CDR2 ANQGSEA. CDR3 bases: TGCAGCGTTGAAGAAGGGCGGGATGAAAAACTGTTTTTT. Amino acids: CSVEEGRDEKLFF.

This clone showed up just once. The CDR3 DNA reads TGTGCCAGCAGCTTGGCTCGCCGCCGACAGGGGGAAGAGACCCAGTACTTC. Protein product: CASSLARRRQGEETQYF. V gene TRBV5-4 combines with J gene TRBJ2-5; 9 bases are a match to TRBD1. CDR1 is SGHNT, CDR2 YYREEE, per germline (reference sequence). The trim removed 0 bases at V and 3 bases at J, leaving 9 bases unmatched. The CDR3 extends over 17 amino acids. The full variable domain, its missing parts supplied by reference TRBV5-4 and TRBJ2-5, is ETGVTQSPTHLIKTRGQQVTLRCSSQSGHNTVSWYQQALGQGPQFIFQYYREEENGRGNFPPRFSGLQFPNYSSELNVNALELDDSALYLCASSLARRRQGEETQYFGPGTRLLVL.

The chain links TRBV7-2 to TRBJ2-7; TRBD2 matches 15 bases. The CDR3 extends over 17 amino acids. Germline CDR1 is SGHTA and CDR2 is FQGNSA. The V gene end was trimmed by 6 bases and the J gene end by 3 bases; junction bases not matched to a gene: 9. The CDR3, as DNA: TGTGCCAGCAGTGGACTAGCGGGAGGGGGACGGCTCTACGAGCAGTACTTC. The encoded protein is CASSGLAGGGRLYEQYF.

The chain combines TRBV7-8 with TRBJ1-4; 9 positions match TRBD1. Per the germline V gene, CDR1 is SGHVS and CDR2 is FQNEAQ. With V trimmed by 0 bases and J by 5 bases, 7 bases remained unmatched. The CDR3 is made up of 17 amino acids. CDR3 loop: CASSLAPPTGGNEKLFF. The CDR3 DNA reads TGTGCCAGCAGCTTAGCGCCACCGACAGGGGGGAATGAAAAACTGTTTTTT. Complete variable domain (other parts from reference TRBV7-8 and TRBJ1-4): GAGVSQSPRYKVAKRGQDVALRCDPISGHVSLFWYQQALGQGPEFLTYFQNEAQLDKSGLPSDRFFAERPEGSVSTLKIQRTQQEDSAVYLCASSLAPPTGGNEKLFFGSGTQLSVL.